The present T cell receptor beta chain was sequenced within a study of blood T cell repertoires in COVID-19. Looking at the study overall: COVID-19 samples collected from the United States, Italy and Spain covered acute and convalescent phases. PBMCs, B-cell-depleted T cells, or T cells provided the cDNA or gDNA that made up the material.

In the original processing: Reference gene primer amplification yielded estimated nucleated cell counts. TCRdb's table, derived via immunoSEQ multiplex PCR, lists solely in-frame clones and lacks some. For V, J and clone size, that table is used; D and trimming come from the DNA. The profile shows roughly 46,000 clones, 88% of them singletons. The length of the CDR3 is 15 residues. The germline V gene encodes CDR1 SEHNR and CDR2 FQNEAQ (reference sequence). With 5 bases removed from V and 3 bases from J, the gap between germline ends came to 17 bases. Sequencing was done on a sample of peripheral blood. This TCR was recovered from a man aged 50 to 59 with active COVID-19. The rearrangement joins TRBV7-9 to TRBJ2-7; a possible D gene is TRBD2 (6 bases). CDR3 DNA sequence: TGTGCCAGCAGCCCTAAACTAGCTTCGGACTACGAGCAGTACTTC. It codes for CASSPKLASDYEQYF.